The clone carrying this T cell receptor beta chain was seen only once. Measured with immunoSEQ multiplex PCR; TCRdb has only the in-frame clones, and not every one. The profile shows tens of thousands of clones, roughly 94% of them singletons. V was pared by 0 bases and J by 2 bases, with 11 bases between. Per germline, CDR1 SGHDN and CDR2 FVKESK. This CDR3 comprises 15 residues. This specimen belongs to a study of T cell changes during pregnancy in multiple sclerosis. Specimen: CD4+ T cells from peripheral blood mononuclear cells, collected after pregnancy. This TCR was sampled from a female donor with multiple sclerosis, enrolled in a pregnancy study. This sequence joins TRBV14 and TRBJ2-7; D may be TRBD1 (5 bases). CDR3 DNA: TGTGCCAGCAGCCAAGAGTGGGCAGGGCCCTACGAGCAGTACTTC. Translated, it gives CASSQEWAGPYEQYF.